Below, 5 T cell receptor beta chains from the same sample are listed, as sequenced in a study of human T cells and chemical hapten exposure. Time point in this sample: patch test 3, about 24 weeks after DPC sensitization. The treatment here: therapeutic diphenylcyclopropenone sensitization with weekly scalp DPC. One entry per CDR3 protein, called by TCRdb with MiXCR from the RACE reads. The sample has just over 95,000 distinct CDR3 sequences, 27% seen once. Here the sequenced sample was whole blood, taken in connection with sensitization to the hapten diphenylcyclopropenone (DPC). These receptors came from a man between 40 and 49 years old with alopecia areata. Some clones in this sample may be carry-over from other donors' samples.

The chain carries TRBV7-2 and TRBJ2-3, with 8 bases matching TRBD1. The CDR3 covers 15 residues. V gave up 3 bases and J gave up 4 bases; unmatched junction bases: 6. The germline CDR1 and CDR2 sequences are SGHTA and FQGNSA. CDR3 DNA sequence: TGTGCCAGCAGCTTGTCCAGGGGGCGCTCAGATACGCAGTATTTT. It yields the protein CASSLSRGRSDTQYF.

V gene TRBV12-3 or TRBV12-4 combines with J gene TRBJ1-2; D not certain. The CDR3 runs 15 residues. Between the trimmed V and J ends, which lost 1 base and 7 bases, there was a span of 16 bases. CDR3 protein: CASSLVSRLTGGYTF. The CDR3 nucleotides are TGTGCCAGCAGTTTAGTCTCCCGCCTAACTGGTGGCTACACCTTC.

The CDR3 is CASRTSGGTDTQYF. The CDR3 nucleotides are TGTGCCAGCAGGACTAGCGGGGGCACAGATACGCAGTATTTT. This chain joins TRBV27 and TRBJ2-3, with 11 bases lining up with TRBD2. The CDR3 sequence is 14 residues long. V gave up 6 bases and J gave up 1 base; unmatched junction bases: 0. The germline V gene has CDR1 MNHEY and CDR2 SMNVEV (reference sequence).

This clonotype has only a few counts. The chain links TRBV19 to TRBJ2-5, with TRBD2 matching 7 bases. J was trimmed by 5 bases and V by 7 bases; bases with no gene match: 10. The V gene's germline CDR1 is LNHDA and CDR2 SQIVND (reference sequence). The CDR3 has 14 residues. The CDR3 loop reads CASKERAGYETQYF. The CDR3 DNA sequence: TGTGCCAGTAAAGAGAGAGCGGGATATGAGACCCAGTACTTC.

The CDR3: CASARREASYEQYF. The CDR3 DNA sequence: TGTGCCAGCGCCCGGCGGGAGGCCTCCTACGAGCAGTACTTC. This chain uses TRBV12-3 or TRBV12-4 with TRBJ2-7, with 8 bases aligning to TRBD2. The CDR3 has 14 residues. The ends lost 8 bases at V and 0 bases at J; junction bases unmatched: 6.